This entry describes one TCR beta chain. This CDR3 has 14 amino acids. CDR1 and CDR2 from the germline V gene are SNHLY and FYNNEI. J was trimmed by 4 bases and V by 5 bases; bases with no gene match: 5. The sample originates from a study of cytomegalovirus exposure and HLA in healthy donors. The study ran its PCR with 60 Vbeta and 13 Jbeta primers. Assay used: immunoSEQ multiplex PCR; TCRdb lists only in-frame clones, some missing. The sample lists about 110,000 clones, about 12% seen once, with more than 15% in the top ten. The chain carries TRBV2 and TRBJ2-7, with 10 nucleotides matching TRBD2. The sample was PBMCs. The TCR sequence derives from a man aged 40-50 years in good health and CMV-seropositive. CDR3 residues: CASSFGLAEYEQYF. The CDR3 DNA follows: TGTGCCAGCAGTTTTGGACTAGCGGAATACGAGCAGTACTTC.